The clone carrying this TCR beta chain has a handful of counts. This entry belongs to a study of T cell changes during pregnancy in multiple sclerosis. The CDR3 loop spans 16 amino acids. The germline V gene has CDR1 SGDLS and CDR2 YYNGEE. The ends were cut back, 0 bases at V and 1 base at J, with 13 bases in the middle. Sequenced by immunoSEQ multiplex PCR; TCRdb stores in-frame clones only, minus some. The sample lists around 30,000 clones, 90% seen once, with approximately 4.7% in the top ten. The rearrangement joins TRBV9 to TRBJ1-1; D might be TRBD1 (6 bases). Source: CD8+ T cells from peripheral blood mononuclear cells, taken in the second trimester of pregnancy. This receptor was obtained from a female donor with multiple sclerosis, enrolled in a pregnancy study. The CDR3 DNA follows: TGTGCCAGCAGCGTAGGAACAGGGTACCCGAACACTGAAGCTTTCTTT. It translates to CASSVGTGYPNTEAFF.